Below are 21 T cell receptor beta chains sequenced from a single sample in a study of blood T cell repertoires in COVID-19. Using immunoSEQ multiplex PCR, the repertoire was profiled, and TCRdb retains in-frame clones only, with some absent. The data hold 250,000 or so clones, with around 80% observed a single time. The source material was peripheral blood. The source is a woman aged 18-30 years with acute or convalescent COVID-19.

CDR3 nucleotides: TGTGCCAGCAGCCCAGGACAGGGTGCATATGAAAAACTGTTTTTT. Translating it yields CASSPGQGAYEKLFF. The rearrangement uses TRBV7-6 and TRBJ1-4; 8 nucleotides line up with TRBD1. The CDR3 has 15 amino acids. V shed 5 bases, J shed 6 bases, and the junction held 8 bases outside the gene matches. Germline V gene data show CDR1 as SGHVS and CDR2 as FNYEAQ. Variable domain in full (rest from reference TRBV7-6 and TRBJ1-4): GAGVSQSPRYKVTKRGQDVALRCDPISGHVSLYWYRQALGQGPEFLTYFNYEAQQDKSGLPNDRFSAERPEGSISTLTIQRTEQRDSAMYRCASSPGQGAYEKLFFGSGTQLSVL.

Written as DNA, the CDR3 is TGTGCCAGCAGTCAAGGGGCGCGATTCAATGAAGCTTTCTTT. Translated: CASSQGARFNEAFF. V gene TRBV7-9 combines with J gene TRBJ1-1; D may be TRBD1 (5 bases). The CDR3 covers 14 residues. Trimming removed 6 bases at V and 7 bases at J, with 18 bases between. CDR1 is SEHNR, CDR2 FQNEAQ, per germline (reference sequence).

This rearrangement joins TRBV4-3 to TRBJ1-6; 7 bases are a match to TRBD1. The trim removed 1 base at V and 3 bases at J, leaving 9 bases unmatched. Germline values: CDR1 LGHNA, CDR2 YSLEER. This CDR3 spans 18 amino acids. CDR3 sequence: CASSQVKDRHFYNSPLHF. The CDR3 DNA reads TGCGCCAGCAGCCAAGTAAAGGACAGGCATTTCTATAATTCACCCCTCCACTTT.

This clone was seen only a few times. The chain has TRBV28 and TRBJ2-1, with D possibly TRBD2 on 5 matching bases. CDR1 is MDHEN, CDR2 SYDVKM, per germline. This CDR3 region has 16 residues. V was clipped by 2 bases and J by 3 bases, with 14 bases between them. CDR3 sequence reads: CASSLAGDYRYNEQFF. CDR3 sequence (DNA): TGTGCCAGCAGTTTAGCAGGCGACTACCGCTACAATGAGCAGTTCTTC.

V gene TRBV5-6 combines with J gene TRBJ2-1; possibly TRBD1 for D (5 bases). Germline V CDR1 and CDR2: SGHDT, YYEEEE. V lost 0 bases to trimming and J lost 2 bases, with 9 bases between them. The CDR3 is 15 amino acids. The CDR3 DNA reads TGTGCCAGCAGCTTGGCCAGGGTTCCCTACAATGAGCAGTTCTTC. This encodes CASSLARVPYNEQFF.

CDR3: CAWSGGQETQYF. The CDR3 DNA sequence: TGTGCCTGGAGTGGCGGGCAAGAGACCCAGTACTTC. The rearrangement uses TRBV30 and TRBJ2-5; tentatively, D is TRBD2 (5 bases). V lost 1 base, J lost 2 bases, and 5 bases lay in between. From germline, CDR1 is GTSNPN and CDR2 SVGIG (reference sequence). The CDR3 extends over 12 amino acids.

J is TRBJ1-5 and V is TRBV7-2; D remains ambiguous. This CDR3 spans 15 amino acids. From germline, CDR1 is SGHTA and CDR2 FQGNSA. V was clipped by 1 base and J by 6 bases, with 13 bases between them. CDR3 coding DNA: TGTGCCAGCAGCTTAGTTCTCTCGGGAAGTCAGCCCCAGCATTTT. It translates to CASSLVLSGSQPQHF.

V gene TRBV7-9 combines with J gene TRBJ2-7, with 10 bases aligning to TRBD1. The CDR3 length is 14 residues. Germline CDR1 and CDR2: SEHNR and FQNEAQ (reference sequence). The V and J ends lost 2 bases and 4 bases, in that order; junction bases with no gene match: 2. The CDR3 nucleotides are TGTGCCAGCAGCTTACTGGGACAGGGGTACGAGCAGTACTTC. Translating gives CASSLLGQGYEQYF.

This chain uses TRBV6-4 with TRBJ2-1, with TRBD2 matching over 11 bases. The CDR3 has 15 residues. CDR1 MRHNA and CDR2 SNTAGT come from the germline V gene. The V segment lost 2 bases and the J segment 7 bases; nucleotides outside the gene matches: 4. CDR3 coding DNA: TGTGCCAGCAGTGACAGCACTAGCGGGAGAAATGAGCAGTTCTTC. Translating it yields CASSDSTSGRNEQFF.

The chain employs TRBV27 and TRBJ1-1; 8 nucleotides agree with TRBD1. The trim removed 5 bases at V and 1 base at J, leaving 6 bases unmatched. Germline CDR1 is MNHEY and CDR2 is SMNVEV (reference sequence). This CDR3 has 15 amino acids. The CDR3: CASSLQGAGNTEAFF. Here the CDR3 DNA reads TGTGCCAGCAGTCTCCAGGGGGCGGGGAACACTGAAGCTTTCTTT.

V and J are TRBV19 and TRBJ2-2; D is unresolved. The CDR3 covers 13 residues. Looked up from germline, CDR1 is LNHDA and CDR2 is SQIVND (reference sequence). The ends were cut back, 3 bases at V and 6 bases at J, with 8 bases in the middle. CDR3 loop: CASSIRWSGELFF. As DNA, the CDR3 is TGTGCCAGTAGTATTCGGTGGTCCGGGGAGCTGTTTTTT.

This clone appeared a single time. CDR3 DNA: TGTGCCACCATGACCTCAGGGGGTTGGGGTCAGCCCCAGCATTTT. Its protein is CATMTSGGWGQPQHF. This chain uses TRBV19 with TRBJ1-5; 7 bases map to TRBD1. V was clipped by 10 bases and J by 6 bases; unmatched bases: 15. CDR1 is LNHDA and CDR2 is SQIVND in the germline V gene (reference sequence). The length of the CDR3 is 15 residues.

V is TRBV10-2 and J is TRBJ2-2; 12 bases are shared with TRBD2. The germline CDR1 and CDR2 sequences are WSHSY and SAAADI. The CDR3 has 18 amino acids. The trim removed 2 bases at V and 5 bases at J, leaving 9 bases unmatched. This CDR3 is CASSETLAGGPRTGELFF. In DNA, the CDR3 is TGCGCCAGCAGTGAGACTCTAGCGGGAGGGCCTCGGACCGGGGAGCTGTTTTTT.

J is TRBJ1-1 and V is TRBV7-2; D remains unclear. The CDR3 is made up of 14 amino acids. V was cut by 4 bases and J by 3 bases, with 12 bases left in between. Germline assignment: CDR1 SGHTA and CDR2 FQGNSA. The CDR3 region is CASSSAGRHTEAFF. DNA of the CDR3: TGTGCCAGCAGCTCAGCCGGGAGACACACTGAAGCTTTCTTT.

The chain couples TRBV9 to TRBJ2-1, with 8 bases identical to TRBD2. V gave up 0 bases and J gave up 4 bases; unmatched junction bases: 3. Germline V lookup: CDR1 SGDLS, CDR2 YYNGEE. The CDR3 totals 15 residues. The CDR3 DNA reads as TGTGCCAGCAGCGTAGGGGCTAGCGGGTACAATGAGCAGTTCTTC. This codes for CASSVGASGYNEQFF.

CDR3 residues: CASTPRGLYQETQYF. As DNA, the CDR3 is TGTGCCAGCACCCCTAGAGGACTTTACCAAGAGACCCAGTACTTC. This chain connects TRBV6-1 to TRBJ2-5; possible D gene TRBD2, 5 bases. V lost 7 bases to trimming and J lost 0 bases, with 15 bases between them. Germline V CDR1 and CDR2: MNHNS, SASEGT. This CDR3 is built from 15 residues.

This clone was detected only once. This chain links TRBV29-1 with TRBJ2-1, with TRBD1 matching 8 bases. V gave up 3 bases and J gave up 5 bases; unmatched junction bases: 3. The CDR3 has 13 residues. The germline V gene encodes CDR1 SQVTM and CDR2 ANQGSEA. CDR3 protein: CSVEDREDNEQFF. The DNA for the CDR3 is TGCAGCGTTGAGGACAGGGAAGACAATGAGCAGTTCTTC.

V gene TRBV18 combines with J gene TRBJ2-3; D unresolved. The germline V gene has CDR1 KGHSH and CDR2 LQKENI. This CDR3 region has 14 residues. Trimming removed 1 base from V and 0 bases from J, with 5 bases in between. CDR3: CASSPQTSTDTQYF. CDR3 in DNA: TGTGCCAGCTCACCACAAACTAGCACAGATACGCAGTATTTT.

This rearrangement joins TRBV27 to TRBJ2-5; the match to TRBD2 covers 10 bases. V lost 5 bases, J lost 3 bases, and 6 bases stayed unmatched. The length of the CDR3 is 15 residues. Germline lookup yields CDR1 MNHEY and CDR2 SMNVEV (reference sequence). The CDR3, as DNA: TGTGCCAGCAGTCCGGGACTAGCGCCTAAAGAGACCCAGTACTTC. Its translation: CASSPGLAPKETQYF.

The chain is built from TRBV18 and TRBJ2-3; D is ambiguous. V lost 3 bases and J lost 6, with 4 bases in between. CDR1 and CDR2 (germline): KGHSH, LQKENI. This CDR3 is 11 amino acids long. The CDR3 spells CASSPADTQYF. The DNA of the CDR3 is TGTGCCAGCTCACCCGCGGATACGCAGTATTTT.

This clone was counted between two and nine times. J is TRBJ1-2 and V is TRBV10-3; a weak D match, TRBD1 (5 bases). The CDR3 length is 14 residues. V lost 7 bases and J lost 4, with 16 bases in between. CDR1 and CDR2 (germline): ENHRY, SYGVKD. CDR3 protein: CAINLQSRGYGYTF. CDR3 coding DNA: TGTGCCATCAACTTGCAGTCAAGGGGCTATGGCTACACCTTC.